The clone carrying this TCR beta chain was detected only a few times. Antigen specificity is unknown. TCRdb used MiXCR to reprocess the reads, holding one entry per CDR3 protein. This sample carries some 350,000 distinct CDR3 sequences, about 29% of them seen once, and the ten largest clones take 15% to 20%. The record originates from a study of T cell repertoires in cytomegalovirus infection. Study context: Researchers turned to recently identified HLA-C-restricted CMV epitopes as well as well-studied HLA-B-restricted ones.

Study-level findings and limits: Based on cumulative public TCR beta family frequency, carriers of CMV plus the relevant HLA were identified. Ex vivo responses were dominated by HLA-C-restricted CMV-specific TCR beta clonotypes.

The CDR3 is 13 amino acids. Germline lookup yields CDR1 DFQATT and CDR2 SNEGSKA (reference sequence). Trimming removed 2 bases from V and 1 base from J, with 8 bases in between. This material consisted of cultured PBMCs, taken from culture after CMV antigen stimulation. The origin of this receptor is a human donor in good health (CMV status not recorded). Some clones in this sample may be carry-over from other donors' samples. The genes are TRBV20-1 and TRBJ2-5; D ambiguous. The CDR3 loop is CSARLSLQETQYF. As DNA, the CDR3 is TGCAGTGCTAGACTTTCTCTCCAAGAGACCCAGTACTTC.